Following are 29 T cell receptor beta chains from one sample sequenced in a study of cytomegalovirus exposure and HLA in healthy donors. The study ran its PCR with 60 Vbeta and 13 Jbeta primers. TCRdb keeps only in-frame clones here, not all; method: immunoSEQ multiplex PCR. The table lists over 200,000 clones, more than 75% of them singletons. Source material: PBMCs. These receptors were obtained from a human donor in good health.

The chain couples TRBV2 to TRBJ2-7, with TRBD1 matching over 9 bases. The CDR3 has 14 amino acids. Germline loops: CDR1 SNHLY, CDR2 FYNNEI. The ends lost 6 bases at V and 4 bases at J; junction bases unmatched: 7. The CDR3 loop is CASREPGQGYEQYF. CDR3 in DNA: TGTGCCAGCAGAGAACCGGGACAGGGATACGAGCAGTACTTC.

DNA of the CDR3: TGTGCCAGTAGTATTATGGGGACAGGAACTGAAGCTTTCTTT. Protein sequence: CASSIMGTGTEAFF. The chain carries TRBV19 and TRBJ1-1, with 8 bases fitting TRBD1. V gave up 3 bases and J gave up 5 bases; unmatched junction bases: 5. The CDR3 has 14 amino acids. Germline V lookup: CDR1 LNHDA, CDR2 SQIVND (reference sequence).

The chain joins TRBV6-5 to TRBJ2-7, with 9 nucleotides matching TRBD2. The V gene's germline CDR1 is MNHEY and CDR2 SVGAGI. This CDR3 is 15 amino acids long. V was pared by 5 bases and J by 3 bases, with 8 bases of the junction left unmatched. In DNA form, the CDR3 reads TGTGCCAGCAGTCCCGGTGCGGGAGGGGGCTACGAGCAGTACTTC. As protein: CASSPGAGGGYEQYF.

The chain employs TRBV7-3 and TRBJ2-5; D perhaps matches TRBD1 (6 bases). In germline, CDR1 is SGHTA, CDR2 FQGTGA. The CDR3 consists of 16 residues. The V end was cut by 4 bases, the J end by 1 base, with 16 bases between. The CDR3 region has the DNA TGTGCCAGCAGCTCGTATACAGGGTCAGGCCAAGAGACCCAGTACTTC. It codes for CASSSYTGSGQETQYF. Using reference TRBV7-3 and TRBJ2-5 for the parts outside the CDR3, the full variable domain is GAGVSQTPSNKVTEKGKYVELRCDPISGHTALYWYRQSLGQGPEFLIYFQGTGAADDSGLPNDRFFAVRPEGSVSTLKIQRTERGDSAVYLCASSSYTGSGQETQYFGPGTRLLVL.

CDR3 loop: CATSREGMQETQYF. CDR3 bases: TGTGCCACCAGCAGGGAGGGGATGCAAGAGACCCAGTACTTC. The rearrangement links TRBV15 to TRBJ2-5, with a weak D call TRBD2 (6 bases). This CDR3 has 14 amino acids. In germline, CDR1 is LNHNV, CDR2 YYDKDF (reference sequence). Trimming took off 3 bases at V and 2 bases at J, with 10 bases between the two ends.

The V gene is TRBV2, the J gene TRBJ1-2; a possible D gene is TRBD1 (5 bases). CDR1 is SNHLY, CDR2 FYNNEI, per germline. This CDR3 has 14 amino acids. V dropped 2 bases and J dropped 4 bases, with 11 bases sitting between them. The CDR3 nucleotides read TGTGCCAGCAGTGAATCTACAAGGGGCTATGGCTACACCTTC. Protein sequence: CASSESTRGYGYTF.

J is TRBJ2-7 and V is TRBV5-6; 9 bases line up with TRBD1. V was clipped by 4 bases and J by 2 bases; unmatched bases: 4. The V gene's germline CDR1 is SGHDT and CDR2 YYEEEE. The CDR3 contains 14 residues. The CDR3 loop reads CASSGRQGAYEQYF. The CDR3 bases are TGTGCCAGCAGCGGGAGACAGGGGGCCTACGAGCAGTACTTC.

The chain uses TRBV5-8 and TRBJ2-3; TRBD2 matches at 9 bases. Germline V CDR1 and CDR2: SGHTS, YDEGEE. V lost 4 bases and J lost 4; bases outside the gene matches: 4. The CDR3 totals 14 residues. The CDR3 loop reads CASSPGLASDTQYF. For the CDR3, the DNA is TGTGCCAGCAGCCCGGGACTAGCTTCAGATACGCAGTATTTT. The full variable domain, with the rest looked up from reference TRBV5-8 and TRBJ2-3, is EAGVTQSPTHLIKTRGQQATLRCSPISGHTSVYWYQQALGLGLQFLLWYDEGEERNRGNFPPRFSGRQFPNYSSELNVNALELEDSALYLCASSPGLASDTQYFGPGTRLTVL.

On this clone: The sample has other DNA sequences that encode this CDR3 too. This chain links TRBV10-3 with TRBJ2-7, with 10 bases identical to TRBD2. V lost 8 bases and J lost 2; bases outside the gene matches: 3. The length of the CDR3 is 13 residues. Per the germline V gene, CDR1 is ENHRY and CDR2 is SYGVKD. The CDR3 region is CAIGGTSAYEQYF. The CDR3 DNA follows: TGTGCCATCGGGGGGACTAGCGCCTACGAGCAGTACTTC.

The chain uses TRBV4-1 and TRBJ2-1, with 11 nucleotides matching TRBD2. CDR1 is MGHRA, CDR2 YSYEKL, per germline. The CDR3 totals 18 residues. J lost 8 bases, V lost 1 base, and 13 bases had no gene match. The DNA of the CDR3 is TGCGCCAGCAGCCAAGGTGGTAGCGGGAGGGCCAGGGTCCATGAGCAGTTCTTC. Protein product: CASSQGGSGRARVHEQFF.

The chain carries TRBV2 and TRBJ1-4; 12 nucleotides align to TRBD1. V lost 8 bases to trimming and J lost 8 bases; unmatched junction nucleotides: 6. Germline CDR1 SNHLY, CDR2 FYNNEI. This CDR3 spans 14 amino acids. The CDR3 sequence is CASGTGGDAEKLFF. The CDR3 DNA is TGTGCCAGCGGGACAGGGGGCGATGCGGAAAAACTGTTTTTT. Combining the CDR3 with reference TRBV2 and TRBJ1-4 gives the whole variable domain EPEVTQTPSHQVTQMGQEVILRCVPISNHLYFYWYRQILGQKVEFLVSFYNNEISEKSEIFDDQFSVERPDGSNFTLKIRSTKLEDSAMYFCASGTGGDAEKLFFGSGTQLSVL.

The V gene is TRBV28, the J gene TRBJ1-1, with D unresolved. CDR3 size: 13 residues. Germline V gene sequence: CDR1 MDHEN, CDR2 SYDVKM. V dropped 6 bases and J dropped 3 bases, with 11 bases sitting between them. The DNA of the CDR3 is TGTGCCAGCAGCTCCACAGCCTACACTGAAGCTTTCTTT. Amino acid sequence: CASSSTAYTEAFF.

The V and J genes are TRBV7-6 and TRBJ1-3, with D maybe TRBD1 (5 bases). Trimming took off 5 bases at V and 4 bases at J, with 9 bases between the two ends. Germline V gives CDR1 SGHVS, CDR2 FNYEAQ. The CDR3 is 13 residues long. The CDR3 protein is CASSLEGGNTIYF. The CDR3 coding sequence is TGTGCCAGCAGCCTAGAGGGGGGAAACACCATATATTTT.

The chain combines TRBV14 with TRBJ2-7; tentative D call: TRBD1 (6 bases). The ends were cut back, 3 bases at V and 10 bases at J, with 13 bases in the middle. CDR1 and CDR2 (germline): SGHDN, FVKESK. This CDR3 spans 12 amino acids. CDR3 nucleotide sequence: TGTGCCAGCAGCCAGGACAGAAGGATTCAGTACTTC. This translates into CASSQDRRIQYF.

This rearrangement joins TRBV6-1 to TRBJ1-1; TRBD1 might be the D (5 bases). The CDR3 loop spans 13 amino acids. The ends were cut back, 1 base at V and 7 bases at J, with 10 bases in the middle. CDR1 is MNHNS, CDR2 SASEGT, per germline. The CDR3 protein is CASSEVLGGEAFF. In DNA, the CDR3 is TGTGCCAGCAGTGAAGTGTTGGGGGGTGAAGCTTTCTTT.

The gene calls are TRBV7-8 and TRBJ2-3; 9 bases match TRBD1. The CDR3 is 15 residues long. J gave up 5 bases and V 1 base, and 4 bases lay outside the gene matches. Germline V lookup: CDR1 SGHVS, CDR2 FQNEAQ. Here the CDR3 reads CASSLDPGQGDTQYF. DNA for the CDR3: TGTGCCAGCAGCTTAGATCCGGGACAGGGAGATACGCAGTATTTT.

The V gene is TRBV5-1, the J gene TRBJ2-5; D is perhaps TRBD1 (6 bases). Germline loops: CDR1 SGHRS, CDR2 YFSETQ. V lost 0 bases and J 3 bases, leaving 12 bases between the germline ends. This CDR3 has 15 amino acids. This CDR3 is CASSLGHTGKETQYF. The CDR3, as DNA: TGCGCCAGCAGCTTGGGCCATACAGGGAAAGAGACCCAGTACTTC.

This clone has just a few counts. The chain employs TRBV4-2 and TRBJ2-2; the match to TRBD1 covers 7 bases. With V trimmed by 8 bases and J by 2 bases, 11 bases remained unmatched. The germline gives CDR1 LGHNA, CDR2 YNFKEQ. The CDR3 covers 16 residues. The CDR3 here is CASGAPDRDNTGELFF. CDR3 in DNA: TGTGCCAGCGGGGCCCCTGACAGGGACAACACCGGGGAGCTGTTTTTT.

This chain links TRBV29-1 with TRBJ2-7, with TRBD2 matching 13 bases. V trimming: 1 base; J trimming: 4 bases; junction bases outside the gene matches: 1. The CDR3 runs 14 residues. Germline CDR1 is SQVTM and CDR2 is ANQGSEA. The CDR3 nucleotides are TGCAGCGTTGAAGGGACTAGCGGGAGTTACGAGCAGTACTTC. This encodes CSVEGTSGSYEQYF.

The chain combines TRBV6-1 with TRBJ1-5; D remains ambiguous. V dropped 3 bases and J dropped 2 bases, with 8 bases sitting between them. CDR1 and CDR2 (germline): MNHNS, SASEGT. This CDR3 comprises 14 residues. CDR3 residues: CASSDRSGNQPQHF. Written as DNA, the CDR3 is TGTGCCAGCAGTGACAGGTCAGGCAATCAGCCCCAGCATTTT.

V and J are TRBV10-2 and TRBJ2-7; 7 nucleotides agree with TRBD2. The V segment lost 6 bases and the J segment 1 base; nucleotides outside the gene matches: 6. CDR1 and CDR2 from the germline V gene are WSHSY and SAAADI. There are 14 residues in the CDR3. CDR3 residues: CASRGSSGSYEQYF. The CDR3 region has the DNA TGCGCCAGCAGGGGGTCTAGCGGATCCTACGAGCAGTACTTC.

The V call is TRBV29-1, the J call TRBJ2-3; 12 bases match TRBD2. Trimming took 0 bases from V and 1 from J; bases not matched to a gene: 5. The CDR3 covers 17 residues. Germline V gene lookup returns CDR1 SQVTM and CDR2 ANQGSEA. This CDR3 is CSVEDPSGRGGTDTQYF. The CDR3 DNA follows: TGCAGCGTTGAAGACCCTAGCGGGAGGGGTGGCACAGATACGCAGTATTTT.

The V gene is TRBV19, the J gene TRBJ2-5, with TRBD2 matching over 9 bases. Germline CDR1 reads LNHDA; CDR2 reads SQIVND (reference sequence). With 4 bases clipped from V and 4 bases from J, the junction kept 4 bases outside the gene matches. There are 14 residues in the CDR3. The CDR3 bases are TGTGCCAGTAGTACTAGCGGGGTTCGAGAGACCCAGTACTTC. Residues: CASSTSGVRETQYF. The whole variable domain, filled in from reference TRBV19 and TRBJ2-5, reads DGGITQSPKYLFRKEGQNVTLSCEQNLNHDAMYWYRQDPGQGLRLIYYSQIVNDFQKGDIAEGYSVSREKKESFPLTVTSAQKNPTAFYLCASSTSGVRETQYFGPGTRLLVL.

This clone has just one count. The genes are TRBV6-1 and TRBJ1-1; 7 bases match TRBD1. The CDR3 is 15 amino acids. V lost 1 base to trimming and J lost 6 bases; unmatched junction nucleotides: 8. Germline loops: CDR1 MNHNS, CDR2 SASEGT. CDR3: CASSEEGRGWAEAFF. In DNA, the CDR3 is TGTGCCAGCAGTGAAGAGGGCAGGGGGTGGGCTGAAGCTTTCTTT.

As concerns this clone: Other DNA sequences of this sample code for an identical CDR3. The V and J genes are TRBV7-2 and TRBJ2-6; TRBD1 agrees at 11 bases. Looked up from germline, CDR1 is SGHTA and CDR2 is FQGNSA. The CDR3 is made up of 18 amino acids. The trim removed 1 base at V and 3 bases at J, leaving 5 bases unmatched. The CDR3 loop reads CASSLVGQGAIGANVLTF. CDR3 coding DNA: TGTGCCAGCAGCTTAGTTGGACAGGGGGCTATTGGGGCCAACGTCCTGACTTTC.

The genes are TRBV18 and TRBJ1-1; no clear D gene. Per the germline V gene, CDR1 is KGHSH and CDR2 is LQKENI. The CDR3 is 14 amino acids. Trimming removed 3 bases at V and 3 bases at J, with 11 bases between. The CDR3 sequence is CASSPPSVDTEAFF. The CDR3 DNA is TGTGCCAGCTCACCGCCGAGTGTGGACACTGAAGCTTTCTTT.

Notes on this clone: A junction boundary mismatches the germline segment, possibly from a read error. The chain carries TRBV7-9 and TRBJ2-7; the match to TRBD2 covers 9 bases. Germline V CDR1 and CDR2: SEHNR, FQNEAQ (reference sequence). The CDR3 is 15 residues long. The CDR3 bases are TGTTCCAGCAGCCCAGCCGGGACTAGCTTCGACGAGCAGTACTTC. Translation: CSSSPAGTSFDEQYF.

The chain employs TRBV14 and TRBJ2-1, with TRBD2 matching 7 bases. CDR1 and CDR2 from the germline V gene are SGHDN and FVKESK. CDR3 length: 17 residues. The V gene end was trimmed by 0 bases and the J gene end by 1 base; junction bases not matched to a gene: 6. The CDR3 here is CASSQDLRRESYNEQFF. In DNA, the CDR3 is TGTGCCAGCAGCCAAGATTTACGGCGGGAGTCCTACAATGAGCAGTTCTTC.

The chain links TRBV27 to TRBJ2-7; TRBD2 agrees at 9 bases. CDR3 size: 15 residues. The V segment lost 3 bases and the J segment 3 bases; nucleotides outside the gene matches: 6. CDR1 MNHEY and CDR2 SMNVEV come from the germline V gene (reference sequence). In nucleotides, the CDR3 is TGTGCCAGCAGTTTGAATGCGGGAGGGCTCTACGAGCAGTACTTC. Translation gives CASSLNAGGLYEQYF.